The clone carrying this TCR beta chain was counted many times. Its antigen is unknown. The data were obtained in a study of CD8+CD57+ T cells in acquired aplastic anemia. Study in general: Mean yield of DNA from sorted CD4+ and CD8+ cells was roughly 3.4 ug.

Findings and limits, study-wide: In common between the patients and the controls were twenty-nine CD8+ CDR3 sequences. Significant differences in CD8+ Simpson's diversity were not observed between patients and controls.

Germline V gene lookup returns CDR1 DFQATT and CDR2 SNEGSKA (reference sequence). Trimming removed 5 bases from V and 9 bases from J; junction bases left unmatched: 16. The CDR3 runs to 15 residues. Investigators profiled TCR beta VDJ and CDR3 from genomic DNA template. TCRdb reanalysed the reads using MiXCR and keeps one entry per CDR3 protein. The table lists around 430,000 distinct CDR3 sequences, about a third of them singletons. Individuals selected for sequencing had exhibited CD8+CD57+ cell expansion on flow cytometry. At the time of blood sampling, patients had not yet received any therapy. Material for sequencing was sorted CD4+, CD8+, or CD8+CD57+ T cells (not recorded which) from PBMCs. This TCR derives from a human donor with aplastic anemia. The rearrangement uses TRBV20-1 and TRBJ2-5; 9 bases line up with TRBD1. The CDR3 loop is CSAGLQGAAGGPQYF. Written as DNA, the CDR3 is TGCAGTGCTGGTCTACAGGGGGCGGCAGGGGGGCCCCAGTACTTC.